This passage covers 29 T cell receptor beta chains from one sample sequenced in a study of persistence of HIV-infected CD4 T cells. This was the immunoSEQ version 4 assay in survey mode. Some clones are missing from TCRdb's copy, which holds only in-frame ones; the method was immunoSEQ multiplex PCR. The sample consists of roughly 28,000 clones, around four fifths of them appearing once. These receptors' targets are unknown. Stimulation used 9 to 10 ug/mL lysate from CMV-infected fibroblasts. CD40L/CD69 double-negative CD45RO-high memory CD4+ T cells were collected. The source was CD4+ T cells sorted from PBMCs after approximately 19-hour stimulation, collected from a patient who received antiretroviral therapy. These receptors were obtained from an adult woman with HIV who was CMV-seropositive.

CDR3 sequence: CASSDTGELFF. In DNA, the CDR3 is TGTGCCAGCAGCGATACCGGGGAGCTGTTTTTT. The chain has TRBV11-3 and TRBJ2-2, with D unresolved. Deletions cut 5 bases from V and 5 bases from J, with 3 bases between. Germline assignment: CDR1 SGHNT and CDR2 YENEEA. The CDR3 covers 11 residues.

This clone was counted between two and nine times. The J gene is TRBJ2-5, the V gene TRBV6-5; 8 bases line up with TRBD2. The CDR3 runs 14 residues. CDR1 and CDR2 (germline): MNHEY, SVGAGI. J lost 5 bases, V lost 7 bases, and 9 bases had no gene match. CDR3 sequence (DNA): TGTGCCAGCAACCTAGCGGGCAACGTCGAGACCCAGTACTTC. The encoded protein is CASNLAGNVETQYF.

The V gene is TRBV6-1, the J gene TRBJ1-2, with TRBD1 matching 7 bases. This CDR3 region has 13 residues. Per germline, CDR1 MNHNS and CDR2 SASEGT. With 6 bases clipped from V and 4 bases from J, the junction kept 5 bases outside the gene matches. CDR3 in DNA: TGTGCCAGCAGCCCACAGGGGACCTATGGCTACACCTTC. This codes for CASSPQGTYGYTF.

The chain couples TRBV7-2 to TRBJ1-5; 9 positions agree with TRBD1. V gave up 1 base and J gave up 6 bases; unmatched junction bases: 4. CDR1 and CDR2 from the germline V gene are SGHTA and FQGNSA. The CDR3 is 15 residues long. For the CDR3, the DNA is TGTGCCAGCAGCTTAGGGGGACAGGGCGGTCAGCCCCAGCATTTT. Its protein is CASSLGGQGGQPQHF.

Only a few counts were recorded for this clone. CDR3 sequence reads: CASSVVQNTEAFF. For the CDR3, the DNA is TGTGCCAGCAGCGTAGTCCAGAACACTGAAGCTTTCTTT. The J gene is TRBJ1-1, the V gene TRBV9; D is undetermined. The V gene's germline CDR1 is SGDLS and CDR2 YYNGEE. V was pared by 0 bases and J by 1 base, with 4 bases between. CDR3 size: 13 residues.

The chain is built from TRBV29-1 and TRBJ1-1, with D maybe TRBD1 (5 bases). Germline CDR1 reads SQVTM; CDR2 reads ANQGSEA. The CDR3 has 13 residues. V lost 6 bases and J 5 bases, leaving 16 bases between the germline ends. The DNA for the CDR3 is TGCAGCGTCTCCTCGGGGGGGGAAACTGAAGCTTTCTTT. Its protein is CSVSSGGETEAFF.

This chain connects TRBV12-3 or TRBV12-4 to TRBJ2-7; D is ambiguous. The CDR3 extends over 11 amino acids. V was cut by 2 bases and J by 4 bases, with 3 bases left in between. Here the CDR3 DNA reads TGTGCCAGCAGTTTAACGTACGAGCAGTACTTC. It translates to CASSLTYEQYF.

The rearrangement links TRBV7-8 to TRBJ2-1; D remains ambiguous. This CDR3 is 13 amino acids long. Germline assignment: CDR1 SGHVS and CDR2 FQNEAQ. The V end lost 5 bases, the J end lost 9 bases, and 14 bases lay between the germline ends. The CDR3, as DNA: TGTGCCAGCAGCCCCCAACGCGGTGGTGAGCAGTTCTTC. Translation gives CASSPQRGGEQFF.

This chain joins TRBV2 and TRBJ2-2; D gene unclear. The germline V gene encodes CDR1 SNHLY and CDR2 FYNNEI. This CDR3 comprises 12 residues. Trimming stripped 3 bases from V and 3 bases from J, with 2 bases between. Here the CDR3 DNA reads TGTGCCAGCAGTGAGGACACCGGGGAGCTGTTTTTT. As protein: CASSEDTGELFF.

In nucleotides, the CDR3 is TGTGCCAGCAGCTTGGCCTCTAGACAGGGGTATGGCTACACCTTC. This sequence encodes CASSLASRQGYGYTF. The rearrangement uses TRBV5-4 and TRBJ1-2; 8 positions agree with TRBD1. V trimming: 0 bases; J trimming: 5 bases; junction bases outside the gene matches: 6. CDR1 SGHNT and CDR2 YYREEE come from the germline V gene (reference sequence). The CDR3 runs 15 residues.

The CDR3 here is CASSQLASYEQYV. In DNA, the CDR3 is TGTGCCAGCAGCCAACTCGCAAGCTACGAGCAGTACGTC. The V call is TRBV6-6, the J call TRBJ2-7, with no clear D. V was cut by 6 bases and J by 3 bases, with 12 bases left in between. CDR3 length: 13 residues. Germline CDR1 is MNHNY and CDR2 is SVGAGI (reference sequence).

The chain employs TRBV6-1 and TRBJ2-7, with unresolved D. This CDR3 is built from 12 residues. Germline loops: CDR1 MNHNS, CDR2 SASEGT. V dropped 2 bases and J dropped 3 bases, with 5 bases sitting between them. The CDR3 protein is CASSEIGYEQYF. The CDR3 DNA follows: TGTGCCAGCAGTGAAATCGGCTACGAGCAGTACTTC.

The gene calls are TRBV6-5 and TRBJ1-1; D is ambiguous. Germline V gives CDR1 MNHEY, CDR2 SVGAGI. Deletions cut 7 bases from V and 4 bases from J, with 13 bases between. The CDR3 extends over 13 amino acids. The CDR3 DNA sequence: TGTGCCAGCAACCGGGCTAGGGCCACTGAAGCTTTCTTT. This translates into CASNRARATEAFF.

CDR3 sequence (DNA): TGTGCTAGTGGTTTGGTAGGTAGGGCAGAGCAGTTCTTC. It translates to CASGLVGRAEQFF. The V gene is TRBV12-5, the J gene TRBJ2-1; the D is unclear. The germline V and J ends were trimmed by 0 bases and 10 bases, with 10 bases remaining between them. The CDR3 extends over 13 amino acids. CDR1 and CDR2 from the germline V gene are LGHNT and FRNRAP. Complete variable domain (other parts from reference TRBV12-5 and TRBJ2-1): DARVTQTPRHKVTEMGQEVTMRCQPILGHNTVFWYRQTMMQGLELLAYFRNRAPLDDSGMPKDRFSAEMPDATLATLKIQPSEPRDSAVYFCASGLVGRAEQFFGPGTRLTVL.

The genes are TRBV18 and TRBJ2-7; 7 bases map to TRBD1. V lost 0 bases, J lost 4 bases, and 3 bases stayed unmatched. Per the germline V gene, CDR1 is KGHSH and CDR2 is LQKENI. The CDR3 loop spans 14 amino acids. The CDR3 loop reads CASSPPGQNYEQYF. In DNA form, the CDR3 reads TGTGCCAGCTCACCACCGGGACAGAATTACGAGCAGTACTTC.

The CDR3 sequence is CASSDAGENYGYTF. CDR3 nucleotides: TGTGCCAGCAGTGATGCAGGGGAAAACTATGGCTACACCTTC. The rearrangement links TRBV2 to TRBJ1-2, with D possibly being TRBD1 (6 bases). V lost 3 bases to trimming and J lost 2 bases, with 10 bases between them. The germline V gene encodes CDR1 SNHLY and CDR2 FYNNEI. This CDR3 is built from 14 residues.

V gene TRBV5-4 combines with J gene TRBJ2-2; D might be TRBD1 (5 bases). Trimming left V 1 base short and J 2 bases short, with 6 bases between. The CDR3 contains 14 residues. The germline gives CDR1 SGHNT, CDR2 YYREEE (reference sequence). The CDR3 sequence is CASSLRGNTGELFF. CDR3 bases: TGTGCCAGCAGCTTGAGGGGTAACACCGGGGAGCTGTTTTTT.

The rearrangement joins TRBV19 to TRBJ2-7, with 8 bases aligning to TRBD2. The germline gives CDR1 LNHDA, CDR2 SQIVND (reference sequence). Trimming removed 1 base from V and 3 bases from J; junction bases left unmatched: 5. The CDR3 loop spans 15 amino acids. DNA for the CDR3: TGTGCCAGTAGTATAGCTGCGGGGGGTCTCTACGAGCAGTACTTC. This sequence encodes CASSIAAGGLYEQYF.

V and J are TRBV30 and TRBJ2-2, with D tentatively TRBD1 (6 bases). From germline, CDR1 is GTSNPN and CDR2 SVGIG (reference sequence). The germline V and J ends were trimmed by 2 bases and 8 bases, with 15 bases remaining between them. The CDR3 extends over 14 amino acids. CDR3 DNA sequence: TGTGCCTGGAGTCTCCAGGGGTTAAGGGGGGAGCTGTTTTTT. Its protein is CAWSLQGLRGELFF.

This sequence joins TRBV19 and TRBJ1-2; TRBD1 aligns across 8 bases. The CDR3 consists of 15 residues. The V gene's germline CDR1 is LNHDA and CDR2 SQIVND (reference sequence). After removal of 5 bases from V and 6 bases from J, the junction contained 11 bases not matched to a gene. CDR3 DNA: TGTGCCAGTAGTGTTACTCGGACAGGGCCCAATGGCTACACCTTC. Protein product: CASSVTRTGPNGYTF. The full variable domain, in which reference TRBV19 and TRBJ1-2 provide the parts outside the CDR3, is DGGITQSPKYLFRKEGQNVTLSCEQNLNHDAMYWYRQDPGQGLRLIYYSQIVNDFQKGDIAEGYSVSREKKESFPLTVTSAQKNPTAFYLCASSVTRTGPNGYTFGSGTRLTVV.

This clone turned up a few times. The chain is built from TRBV24-1 and TRBJ1-3, with D possibly TRBD1 on 6 matching bases. V lost 4 bases to trimming and J lost 2 bases, with 11 bases between them. There are 15 residues in the CDR3. Germline V gives CDR1 KGHDR, CDR2 SFDVKD. Here the CDR3 DNA reads TGTGCCACCAGTGAATCAGGGGTTGCTGGAAACACCATATATTTT. It specifies CATSESGVAGNTIYF.

This clone is a singleton in its sample. This chain connects TRBV2 to TRBJ1-4; D gene uncertain. There are 14 residues in the CDR3. Germline V gives CDR1 SNHLY, CDR2 FYNNEI. V lost 3 bases, J lost 8 bases, and 13 bases lay in between. The CDR3 reads CASSDNVGGEKLFF. The CDR3 region has the DNA TGTGCCAGCAGTGATAATGTAGGCGGCGAAAAACTGTTTTTT.

The chain joins TRBV15 to TRBJ1-2; D uncertain. Deletions cut 0 bases from V and 4 bases from J, with 12 bases between. The CDR3 length is 15 residues. The germline V gene encodes CDR1 LNHNV and CDR2 YYDKDF (reference sequence). CDR3 DNA: TGTGCCACCAGCAGAGATTTCAAGGGTACCTATGGCTACACCTTC. Encoded protein: CATSRDFKGTYGYTF.

This sequence joins TRBV10-2 and TRBJ2-7; 9 nucleotides line up with TRBD1. J gave up 4 bases and V 7 bases, and 8 bases lay outside the gene matches. Germline assignment: CDR1 WSHSY and CDR2 SAAADI. This CDR3 has 14 amino acids. CDR3: CASKRRTGVYEQYF. As DNA, the CDR3 is TGCGCCAGCAAACGCAGGACAGGGGTGTACGAGCAGTACTTC.

The rearrangement links TRBV4-1 to TRBJ1-2; the D is unclear. Germline V lookup: CDR1 MGHRA, CDR2 YSYEKL. Trimming cost V 0 bases and J 4 bases, with 9 bases left between them. The CDR3 runs 14 residues. CDR3 loop: CASSQEILRYGYTF. The CDR3, as DNA: TGCGCCAGCAGCCAAGAAATCTTACGCTATGGCTACACCTTC.

The count of this clone is one. The chain joins TRBV15 to TRBJ2-3; D is ambiguous. There are 15 residues in the CDR3. Trimming pared 0 bases from V and 0 bases from J, leaving 7 bases between. Germline CDR1 reads LNHNV; CDR2 reads YYDKDF (reference sequence). CDR3 sequence (DNA): TGTGCCACCAGCAGAGATCGTGGGAGCACAGATACGCAGTATTTT. Encoded protein: CATSRDRGSTDTQYF.

The chain employs TRBV29-1 and TRBJ1-1, with D tentatively TRBD1 (6 bases). CDR3 length: 14 residues. Germline CDR1 SQVTM, CDR2 ANQGSEA. Trimming cost V 6 bases and J 5 bases, with 19 bases left between them. CDR3: CSVQGGGGGTEAFF. In DNA form, the CDR3 reads TGCAGCGTCCAAGGCGGGGGCGGAGGTACTGAAGCTTTCTTT.

V usage is TRBV6-4 and J usage is TRBJ1-1; weak D call: TRBD1 (5 bases). The CDR3 is 15 residues long. Germline V gene data show CDR1 as MRHNA and CDR2 as SNTAGT. V lost 4 bases, J lost 2 bases, and 14 bases lay in between. This chain's CDR3 is CASSGGGKINTEAFF. The CDR3 nucleotides read TGTGCCAGCAGTGGTGGGGGTAAAATTAACACTGAAGCTTTCTTT.

As DNA, the CDR3 is TGTGCCAGCAGTCGTGGGACAGGGGATGAAAAACTGTTTTTT. Amino acid sequence: CASSRGTGDEKLFF. This chain joins TRBV9 and TRBJ1-4; 10 bases line up with TRBD1. CDR1 and CDR2 from the germline V gene are SGDLS and YYNGEE. V shed 5 bases, J shed 6 bases, and the junction held 4 bases outside the gene matches. This CDR3 region has 14 residues.